What follows are 18 T cell receptor beta chains derived from one specimen sequenced in a study of T cell repertoires in cytomegalovirus infection. One entry per CDR3 protein, called by TCRdb with MiXCR from the reads. In the table there are 90,000 to 120,000 distinct CDR3 sequences, around a quarter of which are singletons. Material: CD8+ T cells from PBMCs. The source is a human donor in good health (CMV status not recorded). Some clones in this sample may be carry-over from other donors' samples.

V is TRBV20-1 and J is TRBJ2-7; 7 bases align to TRBD2. The germline gives CDR1 DFQATT, CDR2 SNEGSKA (reference sequence). The trim removed 1 base at V and 5 bases at J, leaving 11 bases unmatched. The length of the CDR3 is 15 residues. The CDR3 DNA follows: TGCAGTGCTAGAGGAGTTGGCGGGAGAGAGGACGAGCAGTACTTC. Its protein is CSARGVGGREDEQYF.

This clonotype was observed at least ten times. V is TRBV7-2 and J is TRBJ2-3; TRBD1 aligns across 7 bases. The V gene's germline CDR1 is SGHTA and CDR2 FQGNSA. CDR3 length: 18 amino acids. J was trimmed by 1 base and V by 1 base; bases with no gene match: 11. The CDR3 sequence is CASSLVVAGGSGTDTQYF. The CDR3 DNA reads as TGTGCCAGCAGCTTAGTGGTGGCAGGGGGTTCTGGCACAGATACGCAGTATTTT.

V usage is TRBV6-6 and J usage is TRBJ2-4; D gene unclear. V lost 5 bases and J lost 0, with 11 bases in between. Germline lookup yields CDR1 MNHNY and CDR2 SVGAGI (reference sequence). The CDR3 sequence is 15 residues long. Here the CDR3 reads CASSIRDLAKNIQYF. The CDR3 region has the DNA TGTGCCAGCAGTATCCGTGACCTAGCCAAAAACATTCAGTACTTC.

On this clonotype: One end of the junction varies from germline; a read error may be responsible. The rearrangement links TRBV2 to TRBJ2-7; maybe TRBD1 (6 bases). The CDR3 sequence is 15 residues long. CDR1 SNHLY and CDR2 FYNNEI come from the germline V gene. The CDR3 nucleotides are TGTGCCAGCAGGGAAGGACAGCCGCTCCCCTACGAGCAGTACTTC. This translates into CASREGQPLPYEQYF.

This clonotype was seen repeatedly, ten times or more. The chain combines TRBV7-8 with TRBJ2-1, with TRBD2 matching 12 bases. This CDR3 spans 15 amino acids. J was trimmed by 6 bases and V by 5 bases; bases with no gene match: 5. CDR1 SGHVS and CDR2 FQNEAQ come from the germline V gene. The CDR3 DNA reads as TGTGCCAGCAGCCAAACTAGCGGGGGGATCAATGAGCAGTTCTTC. Protein: CASSQTSGGINEQFF.

This chain joins TRBV20-1 and TRBJ2-2; 9 bases line up with TRBD2. Germline CDR1 reads DFQATT; CDR2 reads SNEGSKA (reference sequence). The V segment lost 4 bases and the J segment 5 bases; nucleotides outside the gene matches: 11. The CDR3 totals 16 residues. The CDR3 coding sequence is TGCAGTGCTACCTTCGGGCGGGAGGGCCGGACCGGGGAGCTGTTTTTT. Its protein is CSATFGREGRTGELFF.

This clonotype occurred a few times. This rearrangement joins TRBV11-2 to TRBJ1-5; D call uncertain. Germline V gene sequence: CDR1 SGHAT, CDR2 FQNNGV. V was pared by 0 bases and J by 5 bases, with 11 bases between. This CDR3 has 15 amino acids. CDR3 nucleotides: TGTGCCAGCAGCTTAGATCCCAGGCGCGATCAGCCCCAGCATTTT. Its translation: CASSLDPRRDQPQHF.

This clonotype was seen more than once but under ten times. The rearrangement links TRBV19 to TRBJ1-4, with D perhaps TRBD1 (5 bases). Germline CDR1 LNHDA, CDR2 SQIVND (reference sequence). Trimming took 10 bases from V and 13 from J, leaving 28 bases between them. This CDR3 contains 15 residues. The CDR3 reads CATAGGPWIGSGLFF. The CDR3 DNA sequence: TGTGCCACCGCGGGGGGACCGTGGATTGGGAGCGGACTGTTTTTT.

This clonotype was detected a few times. CDR3 sequence reads: CASSQLDSTGELFF. DNA of the CDR3: TGCGCCAGCAGCCAATTGGATAGCACCGGGGAGCTGTTTTTT. The rearrangement links TRBV4-3 to TRBJ2-2; D is ambiguous. Germline CDR1 LGHNA, CDR2 YSLEER. Deletions cut 2 bases from V and 4 bases from J, with 8 bases between. CDR3 length: 14 residues.

The chain couples TRBV12-3 or TRBV12-4 to TRBJ1-5; D call uncertain. The CDR3 totals 16 residues. V lost 8 bases, J lost 1 base, and 18 bases lay in between. CDR3 in amino acids: CASRLGGGGSNQPQHF. CDR3 DNA sequence: TGTGCCAGCCGACTGGGCGGCGGCGGGAGCAATCAGCCCCAGCATTTT.

This chain connects TRBV7-2 to TRBJ2-7; 8 bases align to TRBD1. Germline CDR1 and CDR2: SGHTA and FQGNSA. The CDR3 consists of 12 residues. V trimming: 4 bases; J trimming: 6 bases; junction bases outside the gene matches: 2. The CDR3 DNA reads as TGTGCCAGCAGCTCGACAGGGGTCGAGCAGTACTTC. Protein product: CASSSTGVEQYF.

This clonotype has more than one count but fewer than ten. The rearrangement links TRBV4-3 to TRBJ1-1; D is unclear. CDR3 length equals 12 residues. CDR1 is LGHNA and CDR2 is YSLEER in the germline V gene. V lost 2 bases and J lost 11, with 12 bases in between. CDR3 loop: CASSQRGLGAFF. CDR3 DNA: TGCGCCAGCAGCCAACGGGGTTTAGGGGCTTTCTTT.

The V gene is TRBV6-2 or TRBV6-3, the J gene TRBJ2-1; 8 positions agree with TRBD2. V was pared by 2 bases and J by 9 bases, with 6 bases of the junction left unmatched. The CDR3 is 14 amino acids. Germline values: CDR1 MNHEY, CDR2 SVGEGT. The CDR3, as DNA: TGTGCCAGCAGTTACAGCGGGGGCTTAGGTGAGCAGTTCTTC. Translating it yields CASSYSGGLGEQFF.

The chain couples TRBV18 to TRBJ2-7; 8 nucleotides align to TRBD2. The CDR3 runs 16 residues. The J segment lost 2 bases and the V segment lost 3 bases, leaving 9 bases of the junction unmatched. CDR1 and CDR2 from the germline V gene are KGHSH and LQKENI. This chain's CDR3 is CASSPPGGENTYEQYF. CDR3 coding DNA: TGTGCCAGCTCACCTCCCGGGGGGGAAAATACCTACGAGCAGTACTTC.

The chain couples TRBV30 to TRBJ2-2; a possible D gene is TRBD1 (5 bases). V was shortened by 0 bases and J by 2 bases, with 7 bases between the two germline ends. The CDR3 sequence is 14 residues long. Germline CDR1 reads GTSNPN; CDR2 reads SVGIG (reference sequence). The chain's CDR3 is CAWSVDTNTGELFF. CDR3 coding DNA: TGTGCCTGGAGTGTGGACACCAACACCGGGGAGCTGTTTTTT.

The V call is TRBV28, the J call TRBJ1-3; D not resolved. CDR3 length equals 12 residues. Deletions cut 5 bases from V and 4 bases from J, with 6 bases between. CDR1 and CDR2 from the germline V gene are MDHEN and SYDVKM. The DNA of the CDR3 is TGTGCCAGCAGTATGGCCGGAAACACCATATATTTT. This sequence encodes CASSMAGNTIYF.

In this sample, this clonotype turned up a few times. The chain couples TRBV28 to TRBJ2-7; the match to TRBD1 covers 10 bases. V gave up 5 bases and J gave up 2 bases; unmatched junction bases: 9. Germline CDR1 MDHEN, CDR2 SYDVKM. This CDR3 region has 16 residues. This chain's CDR3 is CASSLTTGGKTYEQYF. The CDR3 coding sequence is TGTGCCAGCAGTCTCACGACAGGGGGCAAAACCTACGAGCAGTACTTC.

The rearrangement links TRBV6-6 to TRBJ2-2, with D possibly matching TRBD2 (6 bases). The ends were cut back, 5 bases at V and 6 bases at J, with 7 bases in the middle. This CDR3 has 12 residues. The germline gives CDR1 MNHNY, CDR2 SVGAGI (reference sequence). The CDR3 loop reads CASSPGAGELFF. The CDR3 DNA reads TGTGCCAGCAGTCCGGGAGCCGGGGAGCTGTTTTTT.